This is a list of T cell receptor beta chains from one sample in a study of PD-1 blockade in classical Hodgkin lymphoma. Only in-frame clones appear in the TCRdb table, and some are missing; sequencing was by immunoSEQ multiplex PCR. The sample carries roughly 15,000 clones, over 70% recorded once. The starting material was CD4+ T cells from blood, obtained before the fourth cycle of nivolumab. These receptors all stem from a human donor with classical Hodgkin lymphoma. Each CDR3 is given with its conserved first and last residue. The D gene is left open where the match is weak. Clone size is given for some rows only: seen once, a few or many times, or a class if the clone is expanded.

TRBJ2-1 | NA | TRBV2 | NA | TGTGCCAGCAGTGAAGGGGGAACTGAGCAGTTCTTC | CASSEGGTEQFF
TRBJ2-7 | NA | TRBV5-8 | TRBD2 | TGTGCCAGCAGCTTGAGCGGCTCAGCGGGGACCTACGAGCAGTACTTC | CASSLSGSAGTYEQYF
TRBJ2-5 | NA | TRBV4-2 | NA | TGTGCCAGCAGCCAAGCAGCGGACCAAGAGACCCAGTACTTC | CASSQAADQETQYF
TRBJ2-2 | NA | TRBV5-1 | TRBD1 | TGCGCCAGCTCGCCGGGACAGGGTAACACCGGGGAGCTGTTTTTT | CASSPGQGNTGELFF
TRBJ2-7 | NA | TRBV6-1 | NA | TGTGCCAGCGTTCAGGGATCCTACGAGCAGTACTTC | CASVQGSYEQYF
TRBJ1-3 | NA | TRBV10-2 | NA | TGCGCCAGCAGTGACCAGGGGACTGGAAACACCATATATTTT | CASSDQGTGNTIYF
TRBJ1-4 | NA | TRBV6-1 | NA | TGTGCCAGCAGTGAAGTACAGGGTGTGGCAAAACTGTTTTTT | CASSEVQGVAKLFF
TRBJ2-7 | NA | TRBV6-1 | NA | TGTGCCAGCATATCTCTGATTACCTACGAGCAGTACTTC | CASISLITYEQYF
TRBJ2-2 | NA | TRBV11-3 | NA | TGTGCCAGCGGGGGGAACACCGGGGAGCTGTTTTTT | CASGGNTGELFF
TRBJ1-2 | NA | TRBV6-5 | NA | TGTGCCAGCAGTTTGTCAGGGCCCTATGGCTACACCTTC | CASSLSGPYGYTF
TRBJ2-1 | NA | TRBV7-9 | NA | TGTGCCAGCAGCCCCACTAATAATCAGCAGTTCTTC | CASSPTNNQQFF
TRBJ2-7 | NA | TRBV7-2 | NA | TGTGCCAGCAGCGGCTACGAGCAGTACTTC | CASSGYEQYF
TRBJ2-7 | NA | TRBV7-8 | TRBD2 | TGTGCCAGCAGCGGGACTAGCGGGAGTTACGAGCAGTACTTC | CASSGTSGSYEQYF
TRBJ1-5 | NA | TRBV28 | NA | TGTGCCAGCAGCACCTCGGGGGTGCCAAAAAATCAGCCCCAGCATTTT | CASSTSGVPKNQPQHF
TRBJ2-7 | NA | TRBV5-4 | TRBD2 | TGTGCCAGCAGCGGTGGCCTAGCGGGAGAGCAATACGAGCAGTACTTC | CASSGGLAGEQYEQYF
TRBJ2-7 | NA | TRBV28 | TRBD1 | TGTGCCAGCAGTTACGGGGACAGGGAGGACGAGCAGTACTTC | CASSYGDREDEQYF
TRBJ2-4 | once | TRBV30 | TRBD2 | TGTGCCTGGAGTGCTAGCGGCAAAAACATTCAGTACTTC | CAWSASGKNIQYF
TRBJ2-3 | NA | TRBV5-1 | TRBD2 | TGCGCCAGCAGCCCAGGACTAGGGAGAGCGGGTAGCACAGATACGCAGTATTTT | CASSPGLGRAGSTDTQYF
TRBJ2-1 | NA | TRBV27 | NA | TGTGCCAGCATTGGGACTCCCCGGAATGAGCAGTTCTTC | CASIGTPRNEQFF
TRBJ1-5 | NA | TRBV19 | TRBD1 | TGTGCCACCATGAGACAGGGAGGGAATCAGCCCCAGCATTTT | CATMRQGGNQPQHF
TRBJ2-2 | NA | TRBV18 | NA | TGTGCCAGCTCACCGCTAGCCGGGGAGCTGTTTTTT | CASSPLAGELFF
TRBJ2-7 | few | TRBV7-2 | NA | TGTGCCAGCAGCTTATTTTCCGTCCACAATGGGGGTCCCTCCTACGAGCAGTACTTC | CASSLFSVHNGGPSYEQYF
TRBJ2-5 | NA | TRBV6-5 | NA | TGTGCCAGCAGTGAAGGGTCCTACCAAGAGACCCAGTACTTC | CASSEGSYQETQYF
TRBJ2-2 | NA | TRBV5-1 | NA | TGCGCCAGCAGCTTAACGAACACCGGGGAGCTGTTTTTT | CASSLTNTGELFF
TRBJ1-1 | NA | TRBV7-6 | TRBD1 | TGTGCCAGCACCCAAGGGCAGGGGGGAAGCAACACTGAAGCTTTCTTT | CASTQGQGGSNTEAFF
TRBJ2-7 | NA | TRBV7-2 | TRBD2 | TGTGCCAGCAGGACGAGCGGGAGCGAGTCCTACGAGCAGTACTTC | CASRTSGSESYEQYF
TRBJ1-5 | NA | TRBV5-1 | NA | TGCGCCAGCAGCTTGGGGGCAGTTAATCAGCCCCAGCATTTT | CASSLGAVNQPQHF
TRBJ2-7 | few | TRBV28 | TRBD2 | TGTGCCAGCAGTTTTGGGACTAGCGGGATCTACGAGCAGTACTTC | CASSFGTSGIYEQYF
TRBJ2-3 | NA | TRBV7-8 | NA | TGTGCCAGCAGCTTAGGCGGGACCACAGATACGCAGTATTTT | CASSLGGTTDTQYF
TRBJ2-1 | once | TRBV5-1 | NA | TGCGCCAGCAGCCCTACCGCAGGGTCGTGGGAGCAGTTCTTC | CASSPTAGSWEQFF
TRBJ2-5 | NA | TRBV27 | NA | TGTGCCAGCAGTAAGCCGGGAGCACAAGAGACCCAGTACTTC | CASSKPGAQETQYF
TRBJ2-7 | NA | TRBV19 | TRBD2 | TGTGCCAGTAGTCCAACGGGGGGGGCTAACGAGCAGTACTTC | CASSPTGGANEQYF
TRBJ1-4 | NA | TRBV2 | NA | TGTGCCAGCATAGTGGAAGCCTCGTCTGAAAAACTGTTTTTT | CASIVEASSEKLFF
TRBJ2-5 | NA | TRBV5-1 | TRBD2 | TGCGCCAGCAGCCGCACATCTAGCGGGCGCGGTGGAGAGACCCAGTACTTC | CASSRTSSGRGGETQYF
TRBJ1-1 | once | TRBV19 | TRBD1 | TGTGCCAGTAGTATAGGTAGACAGGGGGTCACTGAAGCTTTCTTT | CASSIGRQGVTEAFF
TRBJ2-1 | NA | TRBV11-2 | NA | TGTGCCAGCAGCTCACGGGTCGAGGGCAATGAGCAGTTCTTC | CASSSRVEGNEQFF
TRBJ2-7 | NA | TRBV10-2 | NA | TGCGCCATAACTCGGGACCTTTCCTACGAGCAGTACTTC | CAITRDLSYEQYF
TRBJ2-2 | NA | TRBV5-8 | NA | TGTGCCAGCAGCTATATGAGGGTAGACACCGGGGAGCTGTTTTTT | CASSYMRVDTGELFF
TRBJ2-7 | NA | TRBV19 | NA | TGTGCCACTCGAAAACAGGGCCTCTCCTACGAGCAGTACTTC | CATRKQGLSYEQYF
TRBJ2-1 | NA | TRBV5-1 | NA | TGCGCCAGCAGCTTGGTCCTGGACGGGGAGCAGTTCTTC | CASSLVLDGEQFF
TRBJ2-2 | NA | TRBV2 | TRBD1 | TGTGCCAGCAGGGGGGACAGGCTCACCGGGGAGCTGTTTTTT | CASRGDRLTGELFF
TRBJ2-5 | NA | TRBV7-9 | TRBD2 | TGTGCCAGCAGCGTAAGCGGGATCCCAGAGACCCAGTACTTC | CASSVSGIPETQYF
TRBJ2-3 | NA | TRBV10-3 | NA | TGTGCCATCAGGGCACTAGGCGGACCCACAGATACGCAGTATTTT | CAIRALGGPTDTQYF
TRBJ1-2 | once | TRBV18 | TRBD1 | TGTGCCAGCTCAGCAGACAGGGGGCAAGTCTATGGCTACACCTTC | CASSADRGQVYGYTF
TRBJ2-7 | NA | TRBV7-7 | TRBD2 | TGTGCTAGCAGTTCATCTCGACTAGCTGAGGCCTACGAGCAGTACTTC | CASSSSRLAEAYEQYF
TRBJ2-3 | NA | TRBV11-2 | NA | TGTGCCAGCAGCTCCTCCGGGGGCGGGAGAATCAATACGCAGTATTTT | CASSSSGGGRINTQYF
TRBJ2-7 | few | TRBV18 | NA | TGTGCCAGCTCACCATCGGGGGCACAGGGGCACGAGCAGTACTTC | CASSPSGAQGHEQYF
TRBJ1-3 | NA | TRBV19 | NA | TGTGCCAGTAGTAGGGTTGCCGACTCTGGAAACACCATATATTTT | CASSRVADSGNTIYF
TRBJ2-1 | NA | TRBV19 | TRBD2 | TGTGCCAGTAGTATATTAGAGGCGGGAGGGCGACGGTTCTTC | CASSILEAGGRRFF
TRBJ2-7 | NA | TRBV15 | NA | TGTGCCACCAGCAGAGATGACTATCAGGGAACCTACGAGCAGTACTTC | CATSRDDYQGTYEQYF
TRBJ2-7 | once | TRBV4-1 | TRBD2 | TGCGCCAGCAGCAAAAGCGGGAGTGGCTCCTACGAGCAGTACTTC | CASSKSGSGSYEQYF
TRBJ2-5 | NA | TRBV19 | TRBD2 | TGTGCCAGTAGTATTGCAGCGGGAGGCCAAGAGACCCAGTACTTC | CASSIAAGGQETQYF